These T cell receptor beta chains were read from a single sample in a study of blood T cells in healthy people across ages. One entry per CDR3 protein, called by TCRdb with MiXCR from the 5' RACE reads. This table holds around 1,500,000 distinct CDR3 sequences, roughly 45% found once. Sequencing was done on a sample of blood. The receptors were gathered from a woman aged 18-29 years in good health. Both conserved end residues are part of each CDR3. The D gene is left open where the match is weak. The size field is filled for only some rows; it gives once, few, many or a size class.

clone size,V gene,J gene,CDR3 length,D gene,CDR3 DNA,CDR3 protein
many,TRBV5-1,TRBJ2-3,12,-,TGCGCCAGCCGAATGGCCACAGATACGCAGTATTTT,CASRMATDTQYF
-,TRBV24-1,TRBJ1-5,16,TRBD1,TGTGCCACCAGTGACCCGCAAGGGGGCCCTAATCAGCCCCAGCATTTT,CATSDPQGGPNQPQHF
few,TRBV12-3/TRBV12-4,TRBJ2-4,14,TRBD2,TGTGCCAGCACTATTAGCGGGGGACAAAACATTCAGTACTTC,CASTISGGQNIQYF
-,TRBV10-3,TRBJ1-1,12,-,TGTGCCACCGGGACGGGGAACACTGAAGCTTTCTTT,CATGTGNTEAFF
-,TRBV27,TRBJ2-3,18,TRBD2,TGTGCCAGCAGTTTAAAGCCCCCACTAGCGGGGGAGACAGATACGCAGTATTTT,CASSLKPPLAGETDTQYF
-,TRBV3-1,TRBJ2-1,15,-,TGTGCCAGCAGCCTCCGGGACTCTTCTCGGGATGAGCAGTTCTTC,CASSLRDSSRDEQFF
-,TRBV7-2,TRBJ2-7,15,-,TGTGCCAGCAGCTACTACCAAATGGGGTCCTACGAGCAGTACTTC,CASSYYQMGSYEQYF
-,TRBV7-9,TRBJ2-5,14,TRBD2,TGTGCCAGCAGCGGCGGGGTAGCGGGGGGAGTGCAGTACTTC,CASSGGVAGGVQYF
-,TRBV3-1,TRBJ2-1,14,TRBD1,TGTGCCAGCAATGATGAGGGGGCATACAATGAGCAGTTCTTC,CASNDEGAYNEQFF
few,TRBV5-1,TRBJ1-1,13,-,TGCGCCAGCAGCGGGGCCATGAACACTGAAGCTTTCTTT,CASSGAMNTEAFF
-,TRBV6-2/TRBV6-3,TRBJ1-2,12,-,TGTGCCAGCAGTCCAGGGTCTTTTGGCTACACCTTC,CASSPGSFGYTF
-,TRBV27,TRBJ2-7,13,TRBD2,TGTGCCAGCAGTAAGACTAGCGTGGACGAGCAGTACTTC,CASSKTSVDEQYF
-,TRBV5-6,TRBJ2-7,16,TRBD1,TGTGCCAGCAGCTTCTTTAAGACAGGGGGTTTGGACGAGCAGTACTTC,CASSFFKTGGLDEQYF
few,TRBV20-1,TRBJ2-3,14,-,TGCAGTGCTACCCGGGACTCCGCCCCAGATACGCAGTATTTT,CSATRDSAPDTQYF
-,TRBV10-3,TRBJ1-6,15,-,TGTGCCATCAGTGAGCTTTGGGACTCCAATTCACCCCTCCACTTT,CAISELWDSNSPLHF